A selection of T cell receptor beta chains follows, all from one sample in a study of cytomegalovirus exposure and HLA in healthy donors. The assay was immunoSEQ multiplex PCR, and TCRdb's table has in-frame clones only and misses some. This sample has some 97,000 clones, with around 80% found just once. The material sequenced was PBMCs. The receptors derive from a woman between 45 and 65 years old in good health and CMV-seropositive. CDR3s include the opening cysteine and the closing phenylalanine or tryptophan. A D gene is named only where the DNA matches it firmly. Clone size is not always given. Where it is, it says once, few, many or a class for expanded clones.

clone_size: NA; j_call: TRBJ1-1; v_call: TRBV10-2; d_call: TRBD1; cdr3_nt: TGCGCCAGCAGTGAAAGGGACAGGGGGCTTGATGAAGCTTTCTTT; cdr3_aa: CASSERDRGLDEAFF
clone_size: NA; j_call: TRBJ2-3; v_call: TRBV27; d_call: NA; cdr3_nt: TGTGCCAGCAGTTTATACGGGAGCCTCGGCGATACGCAGTATTTT; cdr3_aa: CASSLYGSLGDTQYF
clone_size: NA; j_call: TRBJ2-1; v_call: TRBV6-5; d_call: TRBD2; cdr3_nt: TGTGCCAGCAGTTACCGAGGACTAGCGTCCTACAATGAGCAGTTCTTC; cdr3_aa: CASSYRGLASYNEQFF
clone_size: NA; j_call: TRBJ1-1; v_call: TRBV27; d_call: TRBD1; cdr3_nt: TGTGCCAGCAGTCCAAGACAGGGGAGTAGGGCCACTGAAGCTTTCTTT; cdr3_aa: CASSPRQGSRATEAFF
clone_size: NA; j_call: TRBJ2-7; v_call: TRBV6-6; d_call: NA; cdr3_nt: TGTGCCAGTAACGGGGGAACCTTGGGCGAGCAGTACTTC; cdr3_aa: CASNGGTLGEQYF
clone_size: few; j_call: TRBJ1-5; v_call: TRBV6-6; d_call: NA; cdr3_nt: TGTGCCAGCAGTTCAACAGTCAGACAGCCCCAGCATTTT; cdr3_aa: CASSSTVRQPQHF
clone_size: NA; j_call: TRBJ1-3; v_call: TRBV5-5; d_call: TRBD1; cdr3_nt: TGTGCCAGCAGCTCGGACAGGAGCTTCTCTGGAAACACCATATATTTT; cdr3_aa: CASSSDRSFSGNTIYF
clone_size: few; j_call: TRBJ1-2; v_call: TRBV19; d_call: NA; cdr3_nt: TGTGCCAGTACCACGGTCCTCTGGACACCAGCTAACTATGGCTACACCTTC; cdr3_aa: CASTTVLWTPANYGYTF
clone_size: NA; j_call: TRBJ2-1; v_call: TRBV11-2; d_call: TRBD2; cdr3_nt: TGTGCCAGCAGCTGGACTAGGGGAAACAATGAGCAGTTCTTC; cdr3_aa: CASSWTRGNNEQFF
clone_size: few; j_call: TRBJ1-1; v_call: TRBV4-1; d_call: TRBD1; cdr3_nt: TGCGCCAGCAGCTTAATTGACGCCGGGACAGGGGGCACTGAAGCTTTCTTT; cdr3_aa: CASSLIDAGTGGTEAFF
clone_size: NA; j_call: TRBJ1-5; v_call: TRBV11-2; d_call: NA; cdr3_nt: TGTGCCAGCAGCTTAGGAATTAAGGGGAATCAGCCCCAGCATTTT; cdr3_aa: CASSLGIKGNQPQHF
clone_size: NA; j_call: TRBJ2-1; v_call: TRBV19; d_call: TRBD2; cdr3_nt: TGTGCCAGTAGTATAGATATACTAGCGGGGGGGCTATCACGCTACAATGAGCAGTTCTTC; cdr3_aa: CASSIDILAGGLSRYNEQFF
clone_size: NA; j_call: TRBJ1-4; v_call: TRBV5-1; d_call: NA; cdr3_nt: TGCGCCAGCAGCTTGAGCGGGGATGAAGGTGAAAAACTGTTTTTT; cdr3_aa: CASSLSGDEGEKLFF
clone_size: NA; j_call: TRBJ1-1; v_call: TRBV5-1; d_call: NA; cdr3_nt: TGCGCCAGCAGCTTGGCAGGACTGGGGAACACTGAAGCTTTCTTT; cdr3_aa: CASSLAGLGNTEAFF
clone_size: NA; j_call: TRBJ1-2; v_call: TRBV15; d_call: NA; cdr3_nt: TGTGCCACCAGCAGAGAGTATGGGGCTGAATATGGCTACACCTTC; cdr3_aa: CATSREYGAEYGYTF
clone_size: NA; j_call: TRBJ1-1; v_call: TRBV19; d_call: TRBD1; cdr3_nt: TGTGCCAGTAGTGCCAACAGGGGCACTGAAGCTTTCTTT; cdr3_aa: CASSANRGTEAFF
clone_size: NA; j_call: TRBJ2-1; v_call: TRBV9; d_call: NA; cdr3_nt: TGTGCCAGCAGCGTGGAGAGCTCCTACAATGAGCAGTTCTTC; cdr3_aa: CASSVESSYNEQFF
clone_size: once; j_call: TRBJ2-5; v_call: TRBV5-1; d_call: NA; cdr3_nt: TGCGCCAGCACTAGTGGAGCGGGCGCCTCGTACCAAGAGACCCAGTACTTC; cdr3_aa: CASTSGAGASYQETQYF
clone_size: NA; j_call: TRBJ2-5; v_call: TRBV7-9; d_call: NA; cdr3_nt: TGTTCCAGCAGCTTAGCCCGTTTCCGGGACAACCAAGAGGCCCAGTACTTC; cdr3_aa: CSSSLARFRDNQEAQYF
clone_size: NA; j_call: TRBJ2-7; v_call: TRBV5-5; d_call: TRBD2; cdr3_nt: TGTGCCAGCAGCTTCGGGGCGGGGGATTCCGAGCAGTACTTC; cdr3_aa: CASSFGAGDSEQYF
clone_size: NA; j_call: TRBJ2-7; v_call: TRBV5-4; d_call: TRBD2; cdr3_nt: TGTGCCAGCAGCTCACTGCTGACTAGCGGGAAGACGTTGGGCTACGAGCAGTACTTC; cdr3_aa: CASSSLLTSGKTLGYEQYF